Listed below are T cell receptor beta chains from one sample, sequenced in a study of shared T cell receptors in the human thymus. Profiling relied on immunoSEQ multiplex PCR, and the TCRdb table lists in-frame clones only, not all of them. There are about 660,000 clones in the sample; about 87% occur only once, and 0.0094% lies in the top ten. This same sample was also taken into another study, of human thymus T cells.

The sequencing sample was made of thymocytes. Source of these receptors: a boy under two years old with a congenital heart defect. Both conserved end residues are part of each CDR3. The D gene is left open where the match is weak. A clone size is listed for some rows: how often the clone was seen (once, few, many), or a class if it is expanded.

TRBV4-1,TRBJ1-2,NA,NA,CASSNLGQGGYGYTF,TGCGCCAGCAGCAATCTCGGGCAGGGCGGCTATGGCTACACCTTC
TRBV27,TRBJ2-2,TRBD1,NA,CASSNPGQVLNTGELFF,TGTGCCAGCAGTAACCCGGGACAGGTTCTGAACACCGGGGAGCTGTTTTTT
TRBV19,TRBJ2-5,NA,NA,CASRRGETQYF,TGTGCCAGTAGAAGGGGAGAGACCCAGTACTTC
TRBV7-2,TRBJ2-1,TRBD2,NA,CASSMLAGGHNEQFF,TGTGCCAGCAGCATGCTAGCGGGGGGTCACAATGAGCAGTTCTTC
TRBV5-1,TRBJ2-5,TRBD2,NA,CASSLSPSGPQETQYF,TGCGCCAGCAGCTTGTCGCCTAGCGGCCCCCAAGAGACCCAGTACTTC
TRBV9,TRBJ2-1,TRBD2,few,CASSVATSGGPNEQFF,TGTGCCAGCAGCGTAGCTACTAGCGGGGGGCCCAATGAGCAGTTCTTC
TRBV6-5,TRBJ2-1,TRBD2,NA,CASKVAGAIYNEQFF,TGTGCCAGCAAGGTGGCGGGAGCCATCTACAATGAGCAGTTCTTC
TRBV28,TRBJ2-3,TRBD2,NA,CASSLPPTTSGTDTQYF,TGTGCCAGCAGTTTGCCCCCAACCACTAGCGGCACAGATACGCAGTATTTT
TRBV19,TRBJ2-3,TRBD1,NA,CASSISARGQGTDTQYF,TGTGCCAGTAGTATTTCCGCCAGGGGGCAAGGCACAGATACGCAGTATTTT
TRBV5-4,TRBJ2-3,TRBD2,NA,CASSWGGGALPDTQYF,TGTGCCAGCAGCTGGGGCGGGGGGGCCTTACCAGATACGCAGTATTTT
TRBV28,TRBJ2-7,NA,NA,CASSFGYEQYF,TGTGCCAGCAGTTTCGGCTACGAGCAGTACTTC
TRBV19,TRBJ1-5,NA,NA,CASSSRQVLVYSNQPQHF,TGTGCCAGTAGTAGCCGACAGGTTCTCGTCTATAGCAATCAGCCCCAGCATTTT
TRBV10-3,TRBJ2-7,TRBD2,NA,CAIRTVPSGVYEQYF,TGTGCCATCAGGACGGTTCCTAGCGGGGTCTACGAGCAGTACTTC
TRBV19,TRBJ1-2,NA,NA,CASSNKFNGYTF,TGTGCCAGTAGTAACAAATTTAATGGCTACACCTTC
TRBV23-1,TRBJ2-3,TRBD2,NA,CASSQFRVAGGLTDTQYF,TGCGCCAGCAGTCAATTTCGAGTAGCGGGAGGACTCACAGATACGCAGTATTTT
TRBV7-2,TRBJ1-5,NA,NA,CASSLGGAVQPQHF,TGTGCCAGCAGCTTAGGTGGCGCGGTTCAGCCCCAGCATTTT
TRBV28,TRBJ1-5,NA,NA,CASSYGRNSGHKVSNQPQHF,TGTGCCAGCAGTTATGGACGAAACTCGGGACACAAAGTATCTAATCAGCCCCAGCATTTT
TRBV27,TRBJ1-5,NA,NA,CASSLSPYYSNQPQHF,TGTGCCAGCAGTTTAAGTCCCTATTATAGCAATCAGCCCCAGCATTTT
TRBV30,TRBJ2-7,NA,once,CAWSTIPRLGVRYEQYF,TGTGCCTGGAGTACCATCCCGAGACTAGGAGTTCGCTACGAGCAGTACTTC
TRBV27,TRBJ1-4,TRBD1,NA,CASSGSGTGEKLFF,TGTGCCAGCAGTGGGTCCGGGACAGGAGAAAAACTGTTTTTT
TRBV18,TRBJ2-1,TRBD2,NA,CASSSRLAGVVNEQFF,TGTGCCAGCTCGTCCAGACTAGCGGGAGTGGTCAATGAGCAGTTCTTC
TRBV18,TRBJ2-3,NA,NA,CASSLNLTSTDTQYF,TGTGCCAGCTCACTGAACTTAACTAGCACAGATACGCAGTATTTT
TRBV20-1,TRBJ2-7,NA,NA,CRLGEQYF,TGCAGGCTAGGCGAGCAGTACTTC
TRBV30,TRBJ2-1,TRBD2,NA,CAWSPPPGGLINEQFF,TGTGCCTGGAGTCCTCCCCCGGGAGGCCTCATTAATGAGCAGTTCTTC
TRBV5-8,TRBJ1-6,NA,once,CASSLAQNSPLHF,TGTGCCAGCAGCTTAGCCCAAAATTCACCCCTCCACTTT
TRBV5-4,TRBJ2-6,TRBD2,NA,CASSRAGRGRAGANVLTF,TGTGCCAGCAGCCGAGCCGGGAGGGGTAGAGCTGGGGCCAACGTCCTGACTTTC
TRBV4-3,TRBJ2-7,TRBD2,NA,CASSHPPLREVMYEQYF,TGCGCCAGCAGCCACCCCCCTCTTCGGGAGGTTATGTACGAGCAGTACTTC